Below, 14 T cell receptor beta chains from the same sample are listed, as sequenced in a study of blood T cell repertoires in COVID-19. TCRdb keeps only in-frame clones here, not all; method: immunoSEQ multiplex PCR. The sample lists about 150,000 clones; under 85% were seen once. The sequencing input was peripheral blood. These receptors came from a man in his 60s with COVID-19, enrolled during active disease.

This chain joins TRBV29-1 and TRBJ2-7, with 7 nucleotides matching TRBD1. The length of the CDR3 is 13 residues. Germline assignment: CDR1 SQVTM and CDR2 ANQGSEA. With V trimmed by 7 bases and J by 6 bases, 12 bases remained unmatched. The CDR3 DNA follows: TGCAGCGCGTGCCACACAGGGGTAGGCGAGCAGTACTTC. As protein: CSACHTGVGEQYF.

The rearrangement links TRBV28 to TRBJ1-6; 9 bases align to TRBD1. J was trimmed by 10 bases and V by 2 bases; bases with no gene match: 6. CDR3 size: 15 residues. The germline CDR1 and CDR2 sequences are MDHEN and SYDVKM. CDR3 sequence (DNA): TGTGCCAGCAGTTTAGCCGGGACAGGGAGGTCACCCCTCCACTTT. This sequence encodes CASSLAGTGRSPLHF.

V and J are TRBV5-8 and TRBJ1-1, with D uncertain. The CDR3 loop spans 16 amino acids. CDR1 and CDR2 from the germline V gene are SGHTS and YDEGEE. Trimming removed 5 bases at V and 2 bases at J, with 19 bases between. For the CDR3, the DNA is TGTGCCAGCAGTGTCGTAGTAGTGGGGAGTAACACTGAAGCTTTCTTT. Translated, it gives CASSVVVVGSNTEAFF.

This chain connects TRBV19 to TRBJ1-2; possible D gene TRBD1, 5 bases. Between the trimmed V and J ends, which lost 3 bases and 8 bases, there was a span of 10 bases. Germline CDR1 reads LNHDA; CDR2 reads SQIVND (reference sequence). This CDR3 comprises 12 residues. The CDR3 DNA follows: TGTGCCAGTAGTATCCAGGGTTTGGGCTACACCTTC. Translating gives CASSIQGLGYTF.

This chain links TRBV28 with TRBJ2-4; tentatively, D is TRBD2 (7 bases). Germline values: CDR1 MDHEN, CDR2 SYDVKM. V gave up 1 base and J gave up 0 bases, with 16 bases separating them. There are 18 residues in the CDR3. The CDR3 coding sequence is TGTGCCAGCAGTTTATCGGGGGGCTGGGGCATAGCCAAAAACATTCAGTACTTC. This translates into CASSLSGGWGIAKNIQYF.

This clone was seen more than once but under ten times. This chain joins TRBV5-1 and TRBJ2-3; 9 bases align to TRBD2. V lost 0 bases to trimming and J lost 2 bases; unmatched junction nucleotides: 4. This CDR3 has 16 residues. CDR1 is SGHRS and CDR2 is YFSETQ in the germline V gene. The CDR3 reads CASSLVAGGNTDTQYF. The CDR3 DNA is TGCGCCAGCAGCTTGGTCGCGGGGGGGAACACAGATACGCAGTATTTT.

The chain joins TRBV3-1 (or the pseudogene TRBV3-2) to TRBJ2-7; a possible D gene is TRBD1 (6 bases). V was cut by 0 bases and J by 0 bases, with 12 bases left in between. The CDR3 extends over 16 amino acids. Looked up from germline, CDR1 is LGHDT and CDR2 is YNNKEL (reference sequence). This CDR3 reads CASSQDLGAGSYEQYF. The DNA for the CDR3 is TGTGCCAGCAGCCAAGATTTGGGGGCCGGCTCCTACGAGCAGTACTTC.

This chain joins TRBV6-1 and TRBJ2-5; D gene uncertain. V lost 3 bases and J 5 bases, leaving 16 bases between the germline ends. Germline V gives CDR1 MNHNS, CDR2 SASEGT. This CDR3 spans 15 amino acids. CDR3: CASSEQPGAEETQYF. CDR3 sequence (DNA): TGTGCCAGCAGTGAGCAGCCCGGCGCGGAGGAGACCCAGTACTTC.

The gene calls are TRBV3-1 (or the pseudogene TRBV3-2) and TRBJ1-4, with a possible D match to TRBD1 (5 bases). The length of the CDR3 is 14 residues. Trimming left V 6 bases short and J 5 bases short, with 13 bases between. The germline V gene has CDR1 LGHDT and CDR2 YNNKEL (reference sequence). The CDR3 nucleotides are TGTGCCAGCAGTAACCAGGGCCTCAATGAAAAACTGTTTTTT. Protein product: CASSNQGLNEKLFF.

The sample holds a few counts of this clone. CDR3 sequence: CASRIAGGRWNEQFF. The CDR3 DNA follows: TGTGCCAGCAGGATAGCGGGGGGGCGGTGGAATGAGCAGTTCTTC. The chain joins TRBV7-8 to TRBJ2-1; 11 nucleotides line up with TRBD2. The CDR3 is made up of 15 amino acids. In germline, CDR1 is SGHVS, CDR2 FQNEAQ. The trim removed 6 bases at V and 7 bases at J, leaving 8 bases unmatched.

Here the CDR3 reads CASSSRTVQLSYEQYF. The CDR3 DNA reads as TGTGCCAGCAGTTCCAGGACAGTCCAACTCTCCTACGAGCAGTACTTC. The chain links TRBV27 to TRBJ2-7; a weak D match, TRBD1 (6 bases). CDR3 length equals 16 residues. Trimming removed 4 bases from V and 0 bases from J, with 16 bases in between. CDR1 MNHEY and CDR2 SMNVEV come from the germline V gene (reference sequence).

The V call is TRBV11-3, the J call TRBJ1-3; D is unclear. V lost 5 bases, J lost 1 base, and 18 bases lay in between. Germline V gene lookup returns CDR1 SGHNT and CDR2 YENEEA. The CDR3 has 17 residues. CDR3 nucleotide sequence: TGTGCCAGCAGCGGCCAGAGACTCGAACGTTCTGGAAACACCATATATTTT. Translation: CASSGQRLERSGNTIYF. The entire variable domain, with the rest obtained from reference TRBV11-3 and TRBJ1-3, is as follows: EAGVVQSPRYKIIEKKQPVAFWCNPISGHNTLYWYLQNLGQGPELLIRYENEEAVDDSQLPKDRFSAERLKGVDSTLKIQPAELGDSAVYLCASSGQRLERSGNTIYFGEGSWLTVV.

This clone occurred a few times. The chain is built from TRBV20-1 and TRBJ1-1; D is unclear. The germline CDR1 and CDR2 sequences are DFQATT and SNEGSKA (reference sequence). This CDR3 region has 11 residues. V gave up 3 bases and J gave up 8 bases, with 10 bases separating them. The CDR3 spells CSARFSLEAFF. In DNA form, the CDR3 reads TGCAGTGCTAGGTTTAGTCTGGAAGCTTTCTTT.

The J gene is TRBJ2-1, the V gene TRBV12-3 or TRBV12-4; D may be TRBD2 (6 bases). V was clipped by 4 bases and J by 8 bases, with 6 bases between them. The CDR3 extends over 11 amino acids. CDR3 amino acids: CASSWGDEQFF. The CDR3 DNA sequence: TGTGCCAGCAGTTGGGGGGATGAGCAGTTCTTC.